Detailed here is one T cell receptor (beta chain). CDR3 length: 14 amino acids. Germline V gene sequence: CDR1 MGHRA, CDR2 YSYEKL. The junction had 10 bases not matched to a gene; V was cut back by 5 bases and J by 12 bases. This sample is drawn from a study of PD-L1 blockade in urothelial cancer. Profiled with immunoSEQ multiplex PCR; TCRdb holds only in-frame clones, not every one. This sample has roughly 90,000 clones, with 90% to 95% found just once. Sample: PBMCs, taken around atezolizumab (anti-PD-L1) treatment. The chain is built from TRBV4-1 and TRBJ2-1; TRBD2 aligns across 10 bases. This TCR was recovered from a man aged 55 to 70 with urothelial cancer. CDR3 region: CASSRTSGPPRQFF. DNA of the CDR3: TGCGCCAGCAGCAGGACTAGCGGTCCCCCAAGGCAGTTCTTC.